This T cell receptor beta chain was found in a study of shared clonotypes between healthy human individuals. Study context: The study drew on a couple of women and a few men aged 18 to 49 as donors.

This clone appeared once. Under the authors' procedure: With immunoSEQ giving junction-only sequences and no quality scores, filtering differed. Sequencing was performed with immunoSEQ multiplex PCR; in TCRdb, only in-frame clones are kept and a portion is missing. The V and J calls and clone size are taken from that table; D and trimming were inferred from the DNA. The sample lists about 480,000 clones; around 79% were seen once. The ends were cut back, 3 bases at V and 0 bases at J, with 15 bases in the middle. This CDR3 comprises 17 residues. The germline V gene has CDR1 SGHDT and CDR2 YYEEEE. The clonotype comes from a woman in her thirties or forties in good health. Some clones in this sample may be carry-over from other donors' samples. The sequenced material came from PBMCs. The gene calls are TRBV5-6 and TRBJ1-4; D is unclear. CDR3 nucleotide sequence: TGTGCCAGCAGCTCCCGAGGAGCGTATGCAACTAATGAAAAACTGTTTTTT. This sequence encodes CASSSRGAYATNEKLFF.